The 7 T cell receptor beta chains below all came from one sample that was sequenced in a study of naive and memory T cell subsets. Whole-study findings and limits: Naive repertoires, especially CD8, held a few larger clonotypes, possibly memory cells re-expressing CD45RA.

Two oligonucleotides, mixed equimolar, formed the beta constant-region primer covering TRBC1 and TRBC2. Four rounds of PCR amplified the ligated cDNA using nested alpha and beta constant-region primers plus SP2. MiXCR, applied by TCRdb to the UMI-ligation and nested PCR reads, yields one record per CDR3 protein. The table lists tens of thousands of distinct CDR3 sequences, roughly 10% of them singletons. Their antigen targets remain unknown. Sequences were obtained from naive CD4+ T cells from blood. The source of these receptors is a human donor in good health.

The chain employs TRBV30 and TRBJ2-3, with D possibly being TRBD2 (6 bases). In germline, CDR1 is GTSNPN, CDR2 SVGIG (reference sequence). This CDR3 contains 14 residues. The V end was cut by 2 bases, the J end by 1 base, with 10 bases between. The CDR3 DNA reads as TGTGCCTGGAGTAGCGCTAGCGGCACAGATACGCAGTATTTT. This gives the protein CAWSSASGTDTQYF.

The gene calls are TRBV7-3 and TRBJ2-2, with a possible D match to TRBD1 (6 bases). The CDR3 runs to 15 residues. Germline V gene lookup returns CDR1 SGHTA and CDR2 FQGTGA. The germline V and J ends were trimmed by 5 bases and 0 bases, with 10 bases remaining between them. Here the CDR3 DNA reads TGTGCCAGCAGCCAGGACAGACCGAACACCGGGGAGCTGTTTTTT. Encoded protein: CASSQDRPNTGELFF. The full variable domain, rest sourced from reference TRBV7-3 and TRBJ2-2, is GAGVSQTPSNKVTEKGKYVELRCDPISGHTALYWYRQSLGQGPEFLIYFQGTGAADDSGLPNDRFFAVRPEGSVSTLKIQRTERGDSAVYLCASSQDRPNTGELFFGEGSRLTVL.

The chain carries TRBV27 and TRBJ1-5; D gene ambiguous. Trimming stripped 3 bases from V and 9 bases from J, with 12 bases between. Germline V gene sequence: CDR1 MNHEY, CDR2 SMNVEV (reference sequence). The CDR3 extends over 13 amino acids. The chain's CDR3 is CASSFYSSGPQHF. In DNA form, the CDR3 reads TGTGCCAGCAGTTTCTATTCAAGTGGGCCCCAGCATTTT.

This clonotype was picked up a small number of times. V gene TRBV28 combines with J gene TRBJ1-1; D not certain. CDR1 and CDR2 from the germline V gene are MDHEN and SYDVKM. V shed 9 bases and J shed 0 bases, with 5 bases lying between them. The CDR3 extends over 11 amino acids. The CDR3 region is CASYMNTEAFF. The DNA for the CDR3 is TGTGCCAGTTACATGAACACTGAAGCTTTCTTT.

Ten or more counts support this clonotype. The chain has TRBV12-3 or TRBV12-4 and TRBJ2-3, with TRBD2 identical over 7 bases. Trimming removed 7 bases from V and 6 bases from J; junction bases left unmatched: 13. This CDR3 region has 15 residues. The CDR3 nucleotides are TGTGCCAGCAACCCCCGGGGGGTAGCTCTCGATACGCAGTATTTT. Translation: CASNPRGVALDTQYF.

The chain couples TRBV20-1 to TRBJ1-3, with 8 bases identical to TRBD1. CDR1 is DFQATT and CDR2 is SNEGSKA in the germline V gene (reference sequence). V lost 6 bases to trimming and J lost 4 bases; unmatched junction nucleotides: 5. The length of the CDR3 is 13 residues. In DNA form, the CDR3 reads TGCAGTGCCGGACAGGGTACAGGAAACACCATATATTTT. Encoded protein: CSAGQGTGNTIYF.

This chain joins TRBV12-3 or TRBV12-4 and TRBJ1-2; tentative D call: TRBD1 (6 bases). Trimming took off 1 base at V and 4 bases at J, with 13 bases between the two ends. The length of the CDR3 is 15 residues. CDR3 amino acids: CASSLVGAHRYGYTF. The CDR3 region has the DNA TGTGCCAGCAGTTTAGTGGGGGCCCACCGCTATGGCTACACCTTC.